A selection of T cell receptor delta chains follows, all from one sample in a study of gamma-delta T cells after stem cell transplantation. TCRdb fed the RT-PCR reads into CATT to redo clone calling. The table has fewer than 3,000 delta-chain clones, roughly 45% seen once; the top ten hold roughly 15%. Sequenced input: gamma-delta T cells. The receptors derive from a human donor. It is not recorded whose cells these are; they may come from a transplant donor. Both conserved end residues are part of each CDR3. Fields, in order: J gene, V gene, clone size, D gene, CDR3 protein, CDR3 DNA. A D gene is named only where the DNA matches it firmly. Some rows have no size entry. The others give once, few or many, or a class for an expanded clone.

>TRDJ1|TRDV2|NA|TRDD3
CACGSMSTNLMGDLTPWSTDKLIF
TGTGCCTGTGGAAGTATGAGTACAAATCTCATGGGGGATCTCACCCCCTGGAGTACCGATAAACTCATCTTT
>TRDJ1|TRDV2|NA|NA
CACDTVGASGSLIF
TGTGCCTGTGACACAGTGGGGGCCTCTGGGTCACTCATCTTT
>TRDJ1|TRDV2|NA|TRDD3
CACDTLVLGDTGDTDKLIF
TGTGCCTGTGACACACTCGTACTGGGGGATACTGGGGACACCGATAAACTCATCTTT
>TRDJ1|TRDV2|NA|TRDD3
CACDTVVGDTDKLIF
TGTGCCTGTGACACCGTAGTGGGGGATACCGATAAACTCATCTTT
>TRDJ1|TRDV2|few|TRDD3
CACDSVLGDPLTDKLIF
TGTGCCTGTGATTCTGTACTGGGGGACCCCCTCACCGATAAACTCATCTTT
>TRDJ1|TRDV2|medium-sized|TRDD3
CACDKLGEHTDKLIF
TGTGCCTGTGACAAACTGGGGGAGCACACCGATAAACTCATCTTT
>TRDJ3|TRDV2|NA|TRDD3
CACDRLGATSSWDTRQMFF
TGTGCCTGTGACCGACTGGGGGCTACAAGCTCCTGGGACACCCGACAGATGTTTTTC
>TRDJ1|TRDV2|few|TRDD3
CACDTVSLRDTGAGKLIF
TGTGCCTGTGACACCGTTAGTCTGAGGGATACCGGGGCCGGTAAACTCATCTTT
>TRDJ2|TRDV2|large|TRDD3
CACDSLLGDNLTAQLFF
TGTGCCTGTGACTCATTACTGGGGGATAACCTCACAGCACAACTCTTCTTT
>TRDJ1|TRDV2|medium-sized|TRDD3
CACDTLGPEEFVVDKLIF
TGTGCCTGTGACACACTGGGGCCTGAGGAATTTGTGGTCGATAAACTCATCTTT
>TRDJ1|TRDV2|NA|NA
CACDTVGVGGLYPTDNLIF
TGTGCCTGTGACACCGTGGGGGTCGGAGGGCTATACCCCACCGATAACCTCATCTTT
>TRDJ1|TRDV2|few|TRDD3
CACDSLLGEDNDKLIF
TGTGCCTGTGACAGTTTACTGGGGGAAGACAACGATAAACTCATCTTT
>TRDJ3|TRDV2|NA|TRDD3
CACAGILGDTVGTDTRQMFF
TGTGCCTGTGCCGGAATCTTGGGGGATACGGTCGGCACGGACACCCGACAGATGTTTTTC
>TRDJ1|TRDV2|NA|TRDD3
CACDKATGGRYTDKLIF
TGTGCCTGTGACAAGGCTACTGGGGGAAGGTACACCGATAAACTCATCTTT
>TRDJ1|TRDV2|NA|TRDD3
CACDTLGMGETGYTDNLIF
TGTGCCTGTGACACGCTAGGAATGGGGGAGACCGGGTACACCGATAACCTCATCTTT
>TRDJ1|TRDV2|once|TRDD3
CACDTLFTHKGDTGGKNYKLIF
TGTGCCTGTGACACCCTCTTCACACATAAGGGGGATACTGGGGGTAAAAACTATAAACTCATCTTT
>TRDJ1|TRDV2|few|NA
CACDTVPTLMGSADKLIF
TGTGCCTGTGACACCGTCCCCACTCTGATGGGTTCGGCCGATAAACTCATCTTT
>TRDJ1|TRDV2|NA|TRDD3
CACDMLGGTEDKLIF
TGTGCCTGTGACATGCTGGGGGGTACAGAGGATAAACTCATCTTT
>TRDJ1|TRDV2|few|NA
CACDTGGLLGTPEEELIF
TGTGCCTGTGACACGGGAGGATTACTGGGCACTCCTGAGGAGGAACTCATCTTT
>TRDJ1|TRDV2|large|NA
CACDTVGGDKLIF
TGTGCCTGTGACACCGTAGGCGGCGATAAACTCATCTTT
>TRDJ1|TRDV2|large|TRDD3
CACDGLLGENTDKLIF
TGTGCCTGTGACGGCTTACTGGGGGAAAACACCGATAAACTCATCTTT
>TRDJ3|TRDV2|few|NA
CACDTGFSERSWDTRQMFF
TGTGCCTGTGACACCGGATTTTCGGAGCGCTCCTGGGACACCCGACAGATGTTTTTC
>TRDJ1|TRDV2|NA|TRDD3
CACDTLGDYESDKLIF
TGTGCCTGTGACACTCTGGGGGATTATGAATCCGATAAACTCATCTTT
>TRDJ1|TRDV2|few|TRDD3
CACDSVVGDTRKYAVTDKLIF
TGTGCCTGTGACAGCGTGGTGGGGGATACGCGTAAATATGCTGTTACCGATAAACTCATCTTT
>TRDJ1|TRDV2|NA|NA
CACDSLLEGKLIF
TGTGCCTGTGACTCTTTACTGGAGGGTAAACTCATCTTT
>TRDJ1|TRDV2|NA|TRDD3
CACDTLPTTGGTPAYTDKLIF
TGTGCCTGTGACACTCTCCCTACTACTGGGGGTACACCAGCGTACACCGATAAACTCATCTTT
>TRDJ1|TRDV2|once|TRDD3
CACDPASEWGKRPIIF
TGTGCCTGTGACCCGGCCTCGGAGTGGGGGAAACGCCCAATCATCTTT
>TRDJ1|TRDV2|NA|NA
CACDSITTDKLIF
TGTGCCTGTGACTCGATCACCACCGATAAACTCATCTTT
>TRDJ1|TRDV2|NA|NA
CACDTLGVYTDKLIF
TGTGCCTGTGACACCTTGGGGGTTTACACCGATAAACTCATCTTT
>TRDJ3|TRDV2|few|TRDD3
CACGTVLGDSWDTRQMFF
TGTGCCTGTGGCACTGTACTGGGGGATTCCTGGGACACCCGACAGATGTTTTTC
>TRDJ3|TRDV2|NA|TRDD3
CACDTVLGDTLTWDTRQMFF
TGTGCCTGTGACACAGTACTGGGGGATACTCTAACCTGGGACACCCGACAGATGTTTTTC
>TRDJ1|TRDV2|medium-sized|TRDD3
CACDLLGDHTDKLIF
TGTGCCTGTGACCTGCTGGGGGACCACACCGATAAACTCATCTTT
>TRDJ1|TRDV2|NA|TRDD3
CACDTVGLQGGGSNRRGDTDKLIF
TGTGCCTGTGACACCGTTGGCCTACAGGGGGGGGGATCCAACAGACGTGGGGACACCGATAAACTCATCTTT